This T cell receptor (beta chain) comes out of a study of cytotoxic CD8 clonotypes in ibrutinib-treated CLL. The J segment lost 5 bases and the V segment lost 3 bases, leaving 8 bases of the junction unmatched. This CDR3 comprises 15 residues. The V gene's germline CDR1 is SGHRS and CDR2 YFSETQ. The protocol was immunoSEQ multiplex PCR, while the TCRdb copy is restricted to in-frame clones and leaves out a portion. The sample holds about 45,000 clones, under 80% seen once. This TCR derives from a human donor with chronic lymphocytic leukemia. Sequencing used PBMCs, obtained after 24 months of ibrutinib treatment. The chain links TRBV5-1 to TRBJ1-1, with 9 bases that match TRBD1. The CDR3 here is CASSSRQGESTEAFF. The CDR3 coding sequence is TGCGCCAGCAGCTCTAGACAGGGGGAATCTACTGAAGCTTTCTTT.